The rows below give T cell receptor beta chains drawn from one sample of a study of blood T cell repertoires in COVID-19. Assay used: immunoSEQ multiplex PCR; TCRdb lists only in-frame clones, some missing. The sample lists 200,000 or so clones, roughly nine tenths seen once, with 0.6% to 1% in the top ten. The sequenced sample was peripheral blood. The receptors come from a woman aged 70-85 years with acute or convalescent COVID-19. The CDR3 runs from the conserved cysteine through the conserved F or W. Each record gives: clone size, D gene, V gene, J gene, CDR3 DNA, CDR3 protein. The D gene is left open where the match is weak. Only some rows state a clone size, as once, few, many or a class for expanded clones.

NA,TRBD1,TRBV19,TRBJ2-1,TGTGCCAGTAGTATAGAGGGACAGCTGCCCTACAATGAGCAGTTCTTC,CASSIEGQLPYNEQFF
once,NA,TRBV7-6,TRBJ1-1,TGTGCCAGCAGCCCTCTAGGGGGGAACACTGAAGCTTTCTTT,CASSPLGGNTEAFF
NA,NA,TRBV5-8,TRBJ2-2,TGTGCCAGCAGCTTCTCTCCTCCTAACACCGGGGAGCTGTTTTTT,CASSFSPPNTGELFF
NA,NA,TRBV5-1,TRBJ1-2,TGCGCCAGCAGCTTGGGGACAACAAACTATGGCTACACCTTC,CASSLGTTNYGYTF
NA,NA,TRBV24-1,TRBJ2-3,TGTGCCACCAGTGATTCGGGGGAGCTCGGTACGCAGTATTTT,CATSDSGELGTQYF
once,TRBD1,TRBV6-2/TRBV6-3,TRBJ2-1,TGTGCCAGCAGCCACAGTGGGACAGGAGGGCTCAATGAGCAGTTCTTC,CASSHSGTGGLNEQFF
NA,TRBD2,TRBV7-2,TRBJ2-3,TGTGCCAGCAGCTTAAACCTAGCGGGAGGGGCAGATACGCAGTATTTT,CASSLNLAGGADTQYF
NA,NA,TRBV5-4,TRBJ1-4,TGTGCCAGCAGCCAAGGACAGCTGCCAAATGAAAAACTGTTTTTT,CASSQGQLPNEKLFF
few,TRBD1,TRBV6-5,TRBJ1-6,TGTGCCAGCAGCAGGACAGGGAATAATTCACCCCTCCACTTT,CASSRTGNNSPLHF
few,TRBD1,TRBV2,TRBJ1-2,TGTGCCAGCAGTACCCAACAGGGGGCATCTGGCTACACCTTC,CASSTQQGASGYTF
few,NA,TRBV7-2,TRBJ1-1,TGTGCCAGCAGCTTTAGGGCGGGGGGCACTGAAGCTTTCTTT,CASSFRAGGTEAFF
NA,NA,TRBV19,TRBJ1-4,TGTGCCAGTAGTATGTCAGGACTCGGCGAAAAACTGTTTTTT,CASSMSGLGEKLFF
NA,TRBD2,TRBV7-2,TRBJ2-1,TGTGCCAGCAGCCGGACTAGCGGGGGAGGTCGGAATGAGCAGTTCTTC,CASSRTSGGGRNEQFF
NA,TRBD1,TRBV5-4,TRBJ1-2,TGTGCCAGCAGCTTGGCGGGGACAGGGGTGATGGGAGGCTACACCTTC,CASSLAGTGVMGGYTF
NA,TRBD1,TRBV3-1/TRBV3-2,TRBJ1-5,TGTGCCAGCCAGACAGGGACTTTAAATCAGCCCCAGCATTTT,CASQTGTLNQPQHF
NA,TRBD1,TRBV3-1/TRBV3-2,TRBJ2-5,TGTGCCAGCAGCCAGGGCACAGGGGGGTACCAAGAGACCCAGTACTTC,CASSQGTGGYQETQYF
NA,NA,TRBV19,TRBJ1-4,TGTGCCAGTAGTCTAGGATTTAGTAATGAAAAACTGTTTTTT,CASSLGFSNEKLFF
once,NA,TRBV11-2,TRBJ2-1,TGTGCCAGCAGCTTACTCCTCGGGGGTTCCCACTACAATGAGCAGTTCTTC,CASSLLLGGSHYNEQFF
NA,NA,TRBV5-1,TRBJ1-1,TGCGCCAGCAGCGATCTACAGGGTTTGGGGATGGGGGCTTTCTTT,CASSDLQGLGMGAFF
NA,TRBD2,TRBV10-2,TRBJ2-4,TGCGCCAGCAGTGAATCCGCGGCGGGAGGTCTGAACATTCAGTACTTC,CASSESAAGGLNIQYF
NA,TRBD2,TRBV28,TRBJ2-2,TGTGCCAGCAGGCCCTTTTTGCTAGCGGGAGTCAGGAGGACCGGGGAGCTGTTTTTT,CASRPFLLAGVRRTGELFF
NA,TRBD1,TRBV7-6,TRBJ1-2,TGTGCCAGCAGCTACCAGGGGGACGTCCGAGAACGCTACACCTTC,CASSYQGDVRERYTF
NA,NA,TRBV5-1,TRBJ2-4,TGCGCCAGCAGCTTGGAAAGCAGGGGATCAGACATTCAGTACTTC,CASSLESRGSDIQYF
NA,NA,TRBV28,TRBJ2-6,TGTGCCACCCAGAGAGGCAGGGGGGCTGGGGCCAACGTCCTGACTTTC,CATQRGRGAGANVLTF
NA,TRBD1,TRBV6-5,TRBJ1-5,TGTGCCAGCAGTTACTCGAAACAGGGGGTGCAGCCCCAGCATTTT,CASSYSKQGVQPQHF
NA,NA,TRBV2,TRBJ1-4,TGTGCCAGCCTTAGGGGCTACGGTGAAAAACTGTTTTTT,CASLRGYGEKLFF
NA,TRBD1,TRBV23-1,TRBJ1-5,TGCGCCAGCAGTCAGAAGGACAGGGACGCTCATCAGCCCCAGCATTTT,CASSQKDRDAHQPQHF
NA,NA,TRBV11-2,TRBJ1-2,TGTGCCAGCAGCCGTGCCGACAGGCGAGGATTCTATGGCTACACCTTC,CASSRADRRGFYGYTF
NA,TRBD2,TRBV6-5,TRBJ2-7,TGTGCCAGCAACAACCCGGGACTAGCGACCGAGCAGTACTTC,CASNNPGLATEQYF
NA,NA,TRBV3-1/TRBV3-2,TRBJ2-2,TGTGCCAGCAGCCAGGTGCTACAGCTTCACGGGGAGCTGTTTTTT,CASSQVLQLHGELFF
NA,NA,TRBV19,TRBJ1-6,TGTGCCAGTAGCACGCGTCAGGGGAGCTCCTATAATTCACCCCTCCACTTT,CASSTRQGSSYNSPLHF
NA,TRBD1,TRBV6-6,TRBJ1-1,TGTGCCAGCATTAAAGGGGGCCTCACTGAAGCTTTCTTT,CASIKGGLTEAFF
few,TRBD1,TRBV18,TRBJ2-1,TGTGCCAGCTCACCGGATAGGACAGGTTCGATGTTCTTC,CASSPDRTGSMFF
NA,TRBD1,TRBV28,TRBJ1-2,TGTGCCAGCAGTCAAGACAGGGGGCGCGTCTATGGCTACACCTTC,CASSQDRGRVYGYTF
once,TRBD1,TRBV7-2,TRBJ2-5,TGTGCCAGCAGCCAGCGGACAGGGGGCGCGAAGACCCAGTACTTC,CASSQRTGGAKTQYF
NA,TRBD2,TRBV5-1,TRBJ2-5,TGCGCCAGCAGCGCCATAGCGGGAGGGGGGGAGACCCAGTACTTC,CASSAIAGGGETQYF
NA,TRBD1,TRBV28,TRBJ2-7,TGTGCCAGCAGTTTAGTTGGACAGGGATACTACGAGCAGTACTTC,CASSLVGQGYYEQYF
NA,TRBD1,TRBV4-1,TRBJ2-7,TGCGCCAGCAGCCAAGGGACAGGGGTCAGAGACGAGCAGTACTTC,CASSQGTGVRDEQYF
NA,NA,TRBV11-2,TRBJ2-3,TGTGCCAGCAGCTTGCGAAGAGGGCGCACAGATACGCAGTATTTT,CASSLRRGRTDTQYF
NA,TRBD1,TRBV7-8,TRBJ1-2,TGTGCCAGCAGCTTAGTTTCGGACAGGGGCTATGGCTACACCTTC,CASSLVSDRGYGYTF
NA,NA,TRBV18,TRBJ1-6,TGTGCCAGCTCACCACTAAAAGGCAGGGTGGCAAATTCACCCCTCCACTTT,CASSPLKGRVANSPLHF